The present TCR beta chain was sequenced within a study of regulatory T cells in long-lasting Graves disease. General study findings and limits: Among persistent patients, a larger number of public clonotypes were shared (about 2,800) than among newly diagnosed patients (roughly 970). Sample size was small, which may have lowered accuracy. It was in persistent disease that TRBV28, TRBJ1-2 and TRBJ2-5 were favored. Lower TCR diversity was seen in persistent Graves' patients than in newly diagnosed ones.

As to time point: newly diagnosed GD, antithyroid drugs for less than 3 months. Preparation of the TCR library used RNA extracted from PBMCs. Investigators prepared the TCR beta libraries by applying iRepertoire HTBI primers and Arm-PCR of CDR3 regions. TCRdb analysed the multiplex PCR reads with MiXCR anew, one entry per CDR3 protein. Here the sample spans fewer than 350,000 distinct CDR3 sequences, 18% being singletons. This clonotype was observed at least ten times. The antigen remains undetermined. Looked up from germline, CDR1 is SEHNR and CDR2 is FQNEAQ (reference sequence). Trimming removed 2 bases at V and 5 bases at J, with 7 bases between. The CDR3 has 12 residues.

Sequenced here: peripheral blood mononuclear cells (PBMCs), sampled at new diagnosis, from a patient treated with antithyroid drugs. The receptor comes from a female donor with Graves disease. The chain combines TRBV7-9 with TRBJ2-7, with D maybe TRBD2 (5 bases). CDR3 nucleotide sequence: TGTGCCAGCAGCTTATCGGGGAACGAGCAGTACTTC. Translated: CASSLSGNEQYF.